This T cell receptor (beta chain) was identified during a study of regulatory T cells in long-lasting Graves disease. Whole-study results and caveats: There were preferences for TRBV28, TRBJ1-2 and TRBJ2-5 in persistent disease.

This clonotype was seen only a few times. Antigen: not known. Stated time point: newly diagnosed GD, antithyroid drugs for less than 3 months. Generation of the TCR library employed RNA extracted from PBMCs. From germline, CDR1 is DFQATT and CDR2 SNEGSKA (reference sequence). With 7 bases clipped from V and 0 bases from J, the junction kept 9 bases outside the gene matches. The CDR3 has 14 amino acids. Arm-PCR of CDR3 regions and iRepertoire HTBI primers were used to build TCR beta libraries. TCRdb reprocessed the multiplex PCR reads via MiXCR and lists one record per CDR3 protein. The repertoire holds 530,000 or so distinct CDR3 sequences, with about 16% as singletons. This same sample was also part of a study on T cells in Graves' hyperthyroidism and ophthalmopathy. That work states: Stable hyperthyroidism: no ophthalmopathy progression over 18 months of follow-up. Using the HTBI primer set, a first-round RT-PCR was run on the TCR CDR3. Model-based prediction identified ophthalmopathy a median approximately 6 months prior to its onset.

The chain links TRBV20-1 to TRBJ2-7, with TRBD2 matching over 7 bases. This sample comprised peripheral blood mononuclear cells (PBMCs), obtained at new diagnosis, from a patient treated with antithyroid drugs. The TCR originated in a man younger than 35 with Graves disease. CDR3 sequence reads: CSVHTGGSSYEQYF. The CDR3 DNA follows: TGCAGTGTACACACGGGCGGGAGCTCCTACGAGCAGTACTTC.